These 11 T cell receptor beta chains were sequenced from one sample in a study of chemoradiotherapy in HPV16-positive cancers. Clones were read by immunoSEQ multiplex PCR, and TCRdb kept only the in-frame ones, dropping some. The sample lists more than 9,000 clones; approximately 70% were seen once. This sample was taken from a patient who underwent chemoradiotherapy. The receptors were sampled from a human donor with HPV-associated anogenital cancer.

The rearrangement links TRBV5-1 to TRBJ2-3; D unresolved. Germline lookup yields CDR1 SGHRS and CDR2 YFSETQ. Trimming left V 0 bases short and J 1 base short, with 3 bases between. The CDR3 runs 13 residues. The CDR3 region has the DNA TGCGCCAGCAGCTTGGTGGGCACAGATACGCAGTATTTT. Amino acid sequence: CASSLVGTDTQYF.

The chain recombines TRBV5-4 with TRBJ1-2; D ambiguous. The CDR3 loop spans 16 amino acids. CDR1 is SGHNT, CDR2 YYREEE, per germline (reference sequence). V lost 3 bases to trimming and J lost 2 bases, with 17 bases between them. CDR3 in amino acids: CASSSPLNTVNYGYTF. The CDR3 nucleotides are TGTGCCAGCAGCTCCCCTCTTAATACAGTGAACTATGGCTACACCTTC.

The chain couples TRBV30 to TRBJ1-3; TRBD1 might be the D (6 bases). This CDR3 region has 14 residues. Trimming removed 5 bases from V and 4 bases from J, with 15 bases in between. Germline V CDR1 and CDR2: GTSNPN, SVGIG (reference sequence). The CDR3 here is CAWGNGQRGNTIYF. The CDR3 nucleotides are TGTGCCTGGGGTAATGGACAGAGAGGAAACACCATATATTTT.

The chain has TRBV28 and TRBJ1-1; 10 bases align to TRBD1. Germline V CDR1 and CDR2: MDHEN, SYDVKM. Trimming removed 6 bases from V and 6 bases from J; junction bases left unmatched: 10. This CDR3 region has 15 residues. The CDR3 spells CASRATGGGSSEAFF. Here the CDR3 DNA reads TGTGCCAGCAGGGCGACAGGGGGCGGGTCTTCTGAAGCTTTCTTT.

V usage is TRBV5-5 and J usage is TRBJ1-4; 7 nucleotides match TRBD1. The CDR3 runs 14 residues. V lost 2 bases and J lost 7; bases outside the gene matches: 5. Germline V gene lookup returns CDR1 SGHKS and CDR2 YYEKEE (reference sequence). The CDR3 spells CASSFSGTAEKLFF. In nucleotides, the CDR3 is TGTGCCAGCAGCTTTTCCGGGACAGCTGAAAAACTGTTTTTT. The variable domain in full, completed from reference TRBV5-5 and TRBJ1-4, reads DAGVTQSPTHLIKTRGQQVTLRCSPISGHKSVSWYQQVLGQGPQFIFQYYEKEERGRGNFPDRFSARQFPNYSSELNVNALLLGDSALYLCASSFSGTAEKLFFGSGTQLSVL.

The CDR3 region has the DNA TGTGCCACCTCTCAAGAGACCCAGTACTTC. It specifies CATSQETQYF. The chain recombines TRBV6-6 with TRBJ2-5; D gene ambiguous. The CDR3 has 10 amino acids. In germline, CDR1 is MNHNY, CDR2 SVGAGI (reference sequence). V shed 10 bases and J shed 2 bases, with 5 bases lying between them.

The chain recombines TRBV18 with TRBJ2-7, with D unclear. Germline V gene lookup returns CDR1 KGHSH and CDR2 LQKENI. This CDR3 is built from 15 residues. V lost 3 bases and J lost 3, with 15 bases in between. The CDR3 sequence is CASSPAGSPFYEQYF. In DNA form, the CDR3 reads TGTGCCAGCTCACCGGCCGGGTCTCCTTTCTACGAGCAGTACTTC.

This chain joins TRBV5-6 and TRBJ2-1; no clear D. The germline V gene encodes CDR1 SGHDT and CDR2 YYEEEE. V was cut by 2 bases and J by 3 bases, with 6 bases left in between. The length of the CDR3 is 13 residues. In nucleotides, the CDR3 is TGTGCCAGCAGCTTAGGCATCTACAATGAGCAGTTCTTC. Translating it yields CASSLGIYNEQFF.

In this sample, this clone turned up a few times. The chain employs TRBV4-1 and TRBJ1-3, with D maybe TRBD1 (5 bases). Germline CDR1 reads MGHRA; CDR2 reads YSYEKL. With 0 bases removed from V and 4 bases from J, the gap between germline ends came to 10 bases. There are 15 residues in the CDR3. The CDR3 coding sequence is TGCGCCAGCAGCCAAGATCGGGGCGTCGGAAACACCATATATTTT. Protein: CASSQDRGVGNTIYF.

This clone is labeled as medium-sized. V gene TRBV2 combines with J gene TRBJ1-2; D ambiguous. The CDR3 sequence is 13 residues long. Per the germline V gene, CDR1 is SNHLY and CDR2 is FYNNEI. The V end lost 5 bases, the J end lost 7 bases, and 14 bases lay between the germline ends. CDR3 loop: CASSPLARLGYTF. The DNA for the CDR3 is TGTGCCAGCAGTCCTTTAGCCCGGCTTGGCTACACCTTC.

The chain links TRBV19 to TRBJ1-1, with unresolved D. Germline V gene data show CDR1 as LNHDA and CDR2 as SQIVND (reference sequence). The length of the CDR3 is 14 residues. Trimming stripped 7 bases from V and 1 base from J, with 13 bases between. The CDR3 region is CASKLTWENTEAFF. DNA of the CDR3: TGTGCCAGTAAACTTACCTGGGAGAACACTGAAGCTTTCTTT.